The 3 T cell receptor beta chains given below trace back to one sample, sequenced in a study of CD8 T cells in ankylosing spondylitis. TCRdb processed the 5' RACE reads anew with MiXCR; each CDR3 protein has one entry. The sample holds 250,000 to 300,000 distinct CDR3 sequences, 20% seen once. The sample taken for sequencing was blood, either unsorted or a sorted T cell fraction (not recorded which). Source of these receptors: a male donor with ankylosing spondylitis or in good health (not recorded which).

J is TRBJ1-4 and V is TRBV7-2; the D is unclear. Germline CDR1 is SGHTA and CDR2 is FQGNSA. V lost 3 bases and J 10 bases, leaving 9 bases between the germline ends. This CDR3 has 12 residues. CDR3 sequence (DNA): TGTGCCAGCAGCTTTAGGGCGGGAAAACTGTTTTTT. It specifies CASSFRAGKLFF.

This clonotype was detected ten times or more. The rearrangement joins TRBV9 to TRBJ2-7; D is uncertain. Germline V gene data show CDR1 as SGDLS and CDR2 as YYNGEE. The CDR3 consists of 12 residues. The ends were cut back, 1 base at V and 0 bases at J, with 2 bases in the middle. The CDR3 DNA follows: TGTGCCAGCAGCGTACACTCCTACGAGCAGTACGTC. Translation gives CASSVHSYEQYV.

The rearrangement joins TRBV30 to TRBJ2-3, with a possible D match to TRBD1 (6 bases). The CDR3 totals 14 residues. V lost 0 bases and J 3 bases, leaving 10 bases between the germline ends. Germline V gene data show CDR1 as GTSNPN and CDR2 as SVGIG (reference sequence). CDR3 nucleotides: TGTGCCTGGAGTGTTGGGCAGGGGACAGATACGCAGTATTTT. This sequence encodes CAWSVGQGTDTQYF.